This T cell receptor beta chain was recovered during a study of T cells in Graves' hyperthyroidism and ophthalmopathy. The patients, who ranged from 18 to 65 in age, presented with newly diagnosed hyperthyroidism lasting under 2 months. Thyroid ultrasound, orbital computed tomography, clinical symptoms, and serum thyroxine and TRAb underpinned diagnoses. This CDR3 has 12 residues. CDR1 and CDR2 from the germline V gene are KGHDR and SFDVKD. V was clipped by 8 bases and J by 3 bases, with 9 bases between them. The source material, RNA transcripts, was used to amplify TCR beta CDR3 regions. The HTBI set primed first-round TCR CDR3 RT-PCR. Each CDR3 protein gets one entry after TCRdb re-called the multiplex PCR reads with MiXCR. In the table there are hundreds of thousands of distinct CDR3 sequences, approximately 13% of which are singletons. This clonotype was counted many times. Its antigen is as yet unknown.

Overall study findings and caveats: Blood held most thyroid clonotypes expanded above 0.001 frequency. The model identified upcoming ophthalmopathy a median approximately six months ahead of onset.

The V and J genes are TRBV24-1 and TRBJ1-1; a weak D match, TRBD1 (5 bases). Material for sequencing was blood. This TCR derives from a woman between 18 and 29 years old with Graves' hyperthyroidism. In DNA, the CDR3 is TGTGCCACCATGGGGCAGGACACTGAAGCTTTCTTT. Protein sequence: CATMGQDTEAFF.